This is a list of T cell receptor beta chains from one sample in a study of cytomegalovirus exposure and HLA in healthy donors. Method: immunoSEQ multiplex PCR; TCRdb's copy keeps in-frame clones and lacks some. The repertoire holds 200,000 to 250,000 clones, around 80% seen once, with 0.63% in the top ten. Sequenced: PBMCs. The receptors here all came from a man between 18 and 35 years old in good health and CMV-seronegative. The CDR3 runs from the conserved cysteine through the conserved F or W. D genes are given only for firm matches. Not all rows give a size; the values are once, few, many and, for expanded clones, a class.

CDR3 protein: CASTGTVDTGELFF
CDR3 DNA: TGTGCCAGCACCGGGACAGTGGACACCGGGGAGCTGTTTTTT
clone size: few
D gene: TRBD1
V gene: TRBV28
J gene: TRBJ2-2

CDR3 protein: CSARDRHGYTF
CDR3 DNA: TGCAGTGCTAGGGACAGACATGGCTACACCTTC
clone size: -
D gene: -
V gene: TRBV20-1
J gene: TRBJ1-2

CDR3 protein: CASSLAPARTSGMVGELFF
CDR3 DNA: TGCGCCAGCAGCTTGGCGCCCGCCAGGACTAGCGGGATGGTCGGGGAGCTGTTTTTT
clone size: -
D gene: TRBD2
V gene: TRBV5-1
J gene: TRBJ2-2

CDR3 protein: CASSPRGESNYGYTF
CDR3 DNA: TGTGCCAGCAGCCCCAGGGGGGAATCTAACTATGGCTACACCTTC
clone size: few
D gene: TRBD1
V gene: TRBV5-4
J gene: TRBJ1-2

CDR3 protein: CASSRYSGSLDEQYF
CDR3 DNA: TGTGCCAGCAGCAGGTATAGCGGGAGCCTCGACGAGCAGTACTTC
clone size: -
D gene: TRBD2
V gene: TRBV7-8
J gene: TRBJ2-7

CDR3 protein: CASSFRGYGEQFF
CDR3 DNA: TGTGCCAGCAGTTTTAGAGGGTACGGTGAGCAGTTCTTC
clone size: -
D gene: -
V gene: TRBV27
J gene: TRBJ2-1

CDR3 protein: CASSSAPGQHYEQYF
CDR3 DNA: TGCGCCAGCAGCAGCGCCCCGGGACAGCACTACGAGCAGTACTTC
clone size: -
D gene: TRBD1
V gene: TRBV5-1
J gene: TRBJ2-7

CDR3 protein: CASSKATGGFQPQHF
CDR3 DNA: TGTGCCAGCAGCAAGGCCACAGGGGGCTTTCAGCCCCAGCATTTT
clone size: few
D gene: -
V gene: TRBV21-1
J gene: TRBJ1-5

CDR3 protein: CASSPGQEAAVYNEQFF
CDR3 DNA: TGTGCCAGTAGCCCGGGACAGGAGGCAGCTGTCTACAATGAGCAGTTCTTC
clone size: -
D gene: TRBD1
V gene: TRBV19
J gene: TRBJ2-1

CDR3 protein: CASSITGGRDQPQHF
CDR3 DNA: TGTGCCAGCTCAATCACGGGGGGACGCGATCAGCCCCAGCATTTT
clone size: -
D gene: -
V gene: TRBV18
J gene: TRBJ1-5